This T cell receptor (beta chain) was identified during a study of radiotherapy plus CTLA-4 blockade in lung cancer. Looking at the study overall: Patients showed objective responses in about 20% of cases, and disease control was achieved by over 25%.

CDR1 and CDR2 from the germline V gene are SGHRS and YFSETQ. Deletions cut 0 bases from V and 3 bases from J, with 12 bases between. The CDR3 has 15 amino acids. Only in-frame clones appear in the TCRdb table, and some are missing; sequencing was by immunoSEQ multiplex PCR. The sample includes some 120,000 clones, about 80% of them seen just once. This TCR derives from a human donor with non-small cell lung cancer that progressed on radiotherapy plus ipilimumab. Some clones in this sample may be carry-over from other donors' samples. V is TRBV5-1 and J is TRBJ1-1; D remains ambiguous. This material consisted of peripheral blood, taken from a patient treated with radiotherapy plus ipilimumab. CDR3 amino acids: CASSLAGIGYTEAFF. In nucleotides, the CDR3 is TGCGCCAGCAGCTTGGCCGGAATAGGGTACACTGAAGCTTTCTTT.